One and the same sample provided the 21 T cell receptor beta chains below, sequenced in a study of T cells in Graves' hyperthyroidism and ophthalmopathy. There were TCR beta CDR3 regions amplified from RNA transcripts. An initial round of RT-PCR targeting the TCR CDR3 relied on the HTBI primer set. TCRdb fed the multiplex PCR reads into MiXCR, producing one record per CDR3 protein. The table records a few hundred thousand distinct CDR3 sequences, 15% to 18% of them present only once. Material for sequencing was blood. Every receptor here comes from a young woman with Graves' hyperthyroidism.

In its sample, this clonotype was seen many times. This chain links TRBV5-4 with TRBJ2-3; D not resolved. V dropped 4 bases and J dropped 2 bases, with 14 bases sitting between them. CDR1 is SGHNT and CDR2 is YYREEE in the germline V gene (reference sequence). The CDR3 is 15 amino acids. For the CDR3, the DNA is TGTGCCAGCAGCCCCGACCTTATTCCCACAGATACGCAGTATTTT. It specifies CASSPDLIPTDTQYF.

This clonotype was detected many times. CDR3 protein: CATSDPTGRDNEQFF. DNA for the CDR3: TGTGCCACCAGTGATCCGACAGGGAGGGACAATGAGCAGTTCTTC. The chain has TRBV24-1 and TRBJ2-1; D assignment may be TRBD1 or TRBD2 (7 bases each). The CDR3 totals 15 residues. CDR1 and CDR2 from the germline V gene are KGHDR and SFDVKD. The V and J ends lost 3 bases and 5 bases respectively, with 13 bases between them.

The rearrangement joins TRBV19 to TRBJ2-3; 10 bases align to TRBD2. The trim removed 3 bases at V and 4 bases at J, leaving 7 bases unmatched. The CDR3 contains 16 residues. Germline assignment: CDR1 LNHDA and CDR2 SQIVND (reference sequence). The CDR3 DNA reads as TGTGCCAGTAGTATTTGGCTAGCGGGAGAGGCAGATACGCAGTATTTT. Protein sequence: CASSIWLAGEADTQYF.

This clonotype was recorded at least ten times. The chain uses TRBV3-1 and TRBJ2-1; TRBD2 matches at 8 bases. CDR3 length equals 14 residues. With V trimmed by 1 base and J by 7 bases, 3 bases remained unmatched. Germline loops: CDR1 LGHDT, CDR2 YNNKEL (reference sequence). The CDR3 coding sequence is TGTGCCAGCAGCCAAGGCCGGGGGGGGAATGAGCAGTTCTTC. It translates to CASSQGRGGNEQFF.

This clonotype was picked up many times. CDR3 amino acids: CSVRRYTEAFF. DNA of the CDR3: TGCAGCGTCCGAAGGTACACTGAAGCTTTCTTT. V gene TRBV29-1 combines with J gene TRBJ1-1, with D uncertain. Trimming took off 6 bases at V and 3 bases at J, with 8 bases between the two ends. The CDR3 is 11 amino acids. Germline V gene lookup returns CDR1 SQVTM and CDR2 ANQGSEA.

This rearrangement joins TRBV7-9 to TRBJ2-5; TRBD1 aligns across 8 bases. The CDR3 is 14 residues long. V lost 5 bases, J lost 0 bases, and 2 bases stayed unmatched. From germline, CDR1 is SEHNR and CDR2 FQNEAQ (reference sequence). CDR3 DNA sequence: TGTGCCAGCAGCGAGGGACAGGACCAAGAGACCCAGTACTTC. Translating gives CASSEGQDQETQYF.

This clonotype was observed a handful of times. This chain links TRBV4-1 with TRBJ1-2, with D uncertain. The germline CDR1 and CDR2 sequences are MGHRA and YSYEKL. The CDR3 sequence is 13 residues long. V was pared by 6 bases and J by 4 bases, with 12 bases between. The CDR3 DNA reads TGCGCCAGCAGTACACCGGGAACCTATGGCTACACCTTC. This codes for CASSTPGTYGYTF.

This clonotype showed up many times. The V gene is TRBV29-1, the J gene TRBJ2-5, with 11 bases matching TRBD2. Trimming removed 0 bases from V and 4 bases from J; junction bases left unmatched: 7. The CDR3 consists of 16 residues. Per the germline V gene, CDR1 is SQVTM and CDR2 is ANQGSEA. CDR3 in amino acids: CSVEDSLAGGVETQYF. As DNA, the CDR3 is TGCAGCGTTGAAGATAGCCTAGCGGGAGGAGTAGAGACCCAGTACTTC.

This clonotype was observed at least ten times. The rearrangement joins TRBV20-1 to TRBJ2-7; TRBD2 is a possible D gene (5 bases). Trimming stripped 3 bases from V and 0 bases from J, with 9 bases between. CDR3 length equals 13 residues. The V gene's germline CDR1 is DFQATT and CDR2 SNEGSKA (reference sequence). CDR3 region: CSASSGFSYEQYF. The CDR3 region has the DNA TGCAGTGCTAGCAGCGGATTCTCCTACGAGCAGTACTTC.

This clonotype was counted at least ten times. The CDR3 DNA is TGTGCCAGCAGTGTTGGGGCAGACACAGATACGCAGTATTTT. This gives the protein CASSVGADTDTQYF. The chain is built from TRBV2 and TRBJ2-3; D is possibly TRBD1 (5 bases). From germline, CDR1 is SNHLY and CDR2 FYNNEI. This CDR3 has 14 amino acids. V was shortened by 4 bases and J by 2 bases, with 10 bases between the two germline ends.

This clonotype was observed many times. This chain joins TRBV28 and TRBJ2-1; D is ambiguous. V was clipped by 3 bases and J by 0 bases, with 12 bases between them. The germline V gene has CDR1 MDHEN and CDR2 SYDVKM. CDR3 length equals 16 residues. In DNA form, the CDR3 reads TGTGCCAGCAGTTTGGAAGCTTTCAGCTCCTACAATGAGCAGTTCTTC. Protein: CASSLEAFSSYNEQFF.

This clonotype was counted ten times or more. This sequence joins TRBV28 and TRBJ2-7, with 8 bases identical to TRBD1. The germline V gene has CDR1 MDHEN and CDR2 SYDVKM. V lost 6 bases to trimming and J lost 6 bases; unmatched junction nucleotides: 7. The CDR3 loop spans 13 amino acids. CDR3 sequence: CASRTGTGSEQYF. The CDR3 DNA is TGTGCCAGCAGAACCGGGACAGGCAGCGAGCAGTACTTC.

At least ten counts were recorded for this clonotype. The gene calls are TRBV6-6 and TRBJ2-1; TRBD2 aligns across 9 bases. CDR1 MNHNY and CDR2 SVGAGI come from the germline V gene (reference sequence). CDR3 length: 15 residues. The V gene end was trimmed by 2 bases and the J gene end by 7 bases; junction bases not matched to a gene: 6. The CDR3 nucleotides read TGTGCCAGCAGTTACCCCGCTAGCGGGACAAATGAGCAGTTCTTC. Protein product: CASSYPASGTNEQFF.

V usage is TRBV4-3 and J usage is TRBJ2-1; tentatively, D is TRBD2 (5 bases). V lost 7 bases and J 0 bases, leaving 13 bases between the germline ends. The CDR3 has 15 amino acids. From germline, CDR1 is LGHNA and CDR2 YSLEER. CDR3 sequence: CASKSGGSSYNEQFF. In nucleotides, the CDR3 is TGCGCCAGCAAAAGCGGAGGTAGCTCCTACAATGAGCAGTTCTTC.

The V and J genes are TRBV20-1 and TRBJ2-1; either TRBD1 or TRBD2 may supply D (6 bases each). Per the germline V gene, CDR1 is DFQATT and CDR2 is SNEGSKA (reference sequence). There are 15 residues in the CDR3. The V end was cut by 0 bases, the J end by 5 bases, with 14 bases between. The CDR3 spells CSARDRGDRNNEQFF. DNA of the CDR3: TGCAGTGCTAGAGATAGGGGGGATCGGAACAATGAGCAGTTCTTC.

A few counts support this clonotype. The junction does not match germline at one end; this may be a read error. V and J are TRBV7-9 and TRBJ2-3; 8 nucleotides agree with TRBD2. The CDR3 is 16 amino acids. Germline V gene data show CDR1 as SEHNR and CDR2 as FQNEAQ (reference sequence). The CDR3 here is CASSQIAGNPTDTQYF. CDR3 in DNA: TGCGCCAGCAGCCAAATAGCGGGAAACCCCACAGATACGCAGTATTTT.

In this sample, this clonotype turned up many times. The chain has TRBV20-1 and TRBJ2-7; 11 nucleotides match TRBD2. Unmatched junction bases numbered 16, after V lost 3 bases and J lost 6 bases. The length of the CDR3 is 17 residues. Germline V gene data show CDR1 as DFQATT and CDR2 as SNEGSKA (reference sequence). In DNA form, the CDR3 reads TGCAGTGCTAGTCGCAGTCTAGCGGGAGGTTTCGGTGGCGAGCAGTACTTC. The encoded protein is CSASRSLAGGFGGEQYF.

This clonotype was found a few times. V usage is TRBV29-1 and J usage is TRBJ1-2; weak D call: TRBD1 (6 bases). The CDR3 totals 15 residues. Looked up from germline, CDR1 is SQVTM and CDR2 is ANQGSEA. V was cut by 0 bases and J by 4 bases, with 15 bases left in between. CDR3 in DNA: TGCAGCGTTGAAGATTTGATAGGGGGTATCTATGGCTACACCTTC. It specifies CSVEDLIGGIYGYTF. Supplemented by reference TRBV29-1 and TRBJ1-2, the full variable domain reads SAVISQKPSRDICQRGTSLTIQCQVDSQVTMMFWYRQQPGQSLTLIATANQGSEATYESGFVIDKFPISRPNLTFSTLTVSNMSPEDSSIYLCSVEDLIGGIYGYTFGSGTRLTVV.

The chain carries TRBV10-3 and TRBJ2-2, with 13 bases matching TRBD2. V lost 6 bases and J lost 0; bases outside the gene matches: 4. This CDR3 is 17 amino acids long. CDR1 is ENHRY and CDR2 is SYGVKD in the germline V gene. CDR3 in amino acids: CAIRLAGGPSNTGELFF. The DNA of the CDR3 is TGTGCCATCAGACTAGCGGGAGGGCCTTCGAACACCGGGGAGCTGTTTTTT.

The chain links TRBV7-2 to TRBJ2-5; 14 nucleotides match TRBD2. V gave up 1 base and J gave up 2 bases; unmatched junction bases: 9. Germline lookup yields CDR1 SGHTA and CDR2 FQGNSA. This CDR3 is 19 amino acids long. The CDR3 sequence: CASSLVQGGLAGAQETQYF. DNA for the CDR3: TGTGCCAGCAGCTTAGTTCAGGGGGGACTAGCGGGAGCGCAAGAGACCCAGTACTTC.

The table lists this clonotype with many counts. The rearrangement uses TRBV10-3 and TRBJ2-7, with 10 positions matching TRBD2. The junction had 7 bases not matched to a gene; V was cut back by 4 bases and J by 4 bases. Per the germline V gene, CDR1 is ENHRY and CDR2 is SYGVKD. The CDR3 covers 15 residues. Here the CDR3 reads CAISGSGRAGYEQYF. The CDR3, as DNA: TGTGCCATCAGTGGGAGCGGGAGGGCCGGGTACGAGCAGTACTTC.